This T cell receptor (beta chain) stems from a study of CD8+ T cells in alopecia areata. Study summary: Tofacitinib administration to treated patients was oral, at 5 to 10 mg twice daily. Tofacitinib lasted 6 to 18 months, then 6 months off drug.

Once RNA had been extracted, it was reverse transcribed into cDNA to act as the sequencing template. Here immunoSEQ multiplex PCR was the method, and the copy in TCRdb shows in-frame clones only, minus some. The sample holds 250,000 to 350,000 clones, 60% seen once. Germline V CDR1 and CDR2: SGDLS, YYNGEE. The CDR3 is 13 amino acids. Trimming shortened V by 3 bases and J by 4 bases, and 8 bases separated the two germline ends. This clone was seen a handful of times. Described treatment: oral pan-JAK inhibitor, 5-10 mg twice daily. It was from alopecia areata patients that lesional scalp punch biopsies and peripheral blood were collected.

The V gene is TRBV9, the J gene TRBJ1-3; D unclear. The receptor's source is a human donor with alopecia areata. Sequences were derived from CD4+ T cells sorted from blood, sampled around week 52, from a patient treated with tofacitinib. This CDR3 is CASSDGEGNTIYF. The CDR3 DNA follows: TGTGCCAGCAGCGACGGGGAGGGAAACACCATATATTTT.